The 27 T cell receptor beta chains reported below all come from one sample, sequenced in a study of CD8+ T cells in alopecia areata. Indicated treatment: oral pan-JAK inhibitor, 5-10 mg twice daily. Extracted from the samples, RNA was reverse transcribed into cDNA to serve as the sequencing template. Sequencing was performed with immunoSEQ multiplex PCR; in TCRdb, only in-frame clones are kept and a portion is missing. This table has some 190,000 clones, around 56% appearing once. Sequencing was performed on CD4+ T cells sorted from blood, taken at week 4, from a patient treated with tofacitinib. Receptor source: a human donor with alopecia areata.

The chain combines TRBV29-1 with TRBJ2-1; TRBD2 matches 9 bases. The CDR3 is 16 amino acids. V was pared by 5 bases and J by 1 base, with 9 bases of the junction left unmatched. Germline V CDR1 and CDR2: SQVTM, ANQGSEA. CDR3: CSVSPRLAESYNEQFF. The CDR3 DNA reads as TGCAGCGTTTCTCCCAGACTAGCGGAATCCTACAATGAGCAGTTCTTC.

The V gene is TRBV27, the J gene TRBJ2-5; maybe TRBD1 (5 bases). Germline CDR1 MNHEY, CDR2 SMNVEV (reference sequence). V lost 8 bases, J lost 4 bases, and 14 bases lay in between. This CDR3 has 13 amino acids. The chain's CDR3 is CASRRGNLETQYF. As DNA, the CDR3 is TGTGCCAGCCGAAGGGGCAACTTAGAGACCCAGTACTTC.

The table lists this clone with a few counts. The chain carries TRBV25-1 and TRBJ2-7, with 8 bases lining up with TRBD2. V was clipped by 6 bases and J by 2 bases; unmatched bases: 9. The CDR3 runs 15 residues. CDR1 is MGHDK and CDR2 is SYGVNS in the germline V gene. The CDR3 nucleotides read TGTGCCAGCAGGTCCGTAAGCGGGAGTCCCTACGAGCAGTACTTC. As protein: CASRSVSGSPYEQYF.

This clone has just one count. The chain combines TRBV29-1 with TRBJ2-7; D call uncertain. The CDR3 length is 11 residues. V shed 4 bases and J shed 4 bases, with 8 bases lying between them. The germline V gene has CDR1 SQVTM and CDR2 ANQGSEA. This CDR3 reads CSVVAFYEQYF. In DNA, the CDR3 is TGCAGCGTTGTGGCCTTTTACGAGCAGTACTTC.

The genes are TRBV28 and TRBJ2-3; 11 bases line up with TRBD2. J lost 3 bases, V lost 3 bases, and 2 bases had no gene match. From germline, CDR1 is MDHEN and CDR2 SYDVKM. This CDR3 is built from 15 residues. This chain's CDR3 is CASSFASGGTDTQYF. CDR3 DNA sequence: TGTGCCAGCAGTTTTGCTAGCGGGGGGACAGATACGCAGTATTTT.

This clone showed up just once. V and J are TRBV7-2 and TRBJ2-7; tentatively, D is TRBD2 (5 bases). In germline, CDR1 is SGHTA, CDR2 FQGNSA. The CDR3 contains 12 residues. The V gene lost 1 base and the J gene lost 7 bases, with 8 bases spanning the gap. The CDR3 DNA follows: TGTGCCAGCAGCTTAGAGCGAGGGGAGCAGTACTTC. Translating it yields CASSLERGEQYF.

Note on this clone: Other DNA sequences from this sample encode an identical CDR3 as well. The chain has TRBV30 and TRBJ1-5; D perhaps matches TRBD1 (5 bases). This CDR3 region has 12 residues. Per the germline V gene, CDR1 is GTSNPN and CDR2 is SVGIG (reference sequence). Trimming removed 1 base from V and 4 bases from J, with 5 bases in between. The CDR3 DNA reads TGTGCCTGGAGTGGGGGGAATCAGCCCCAGCATTTT. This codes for CAWSGGNQPQHF.

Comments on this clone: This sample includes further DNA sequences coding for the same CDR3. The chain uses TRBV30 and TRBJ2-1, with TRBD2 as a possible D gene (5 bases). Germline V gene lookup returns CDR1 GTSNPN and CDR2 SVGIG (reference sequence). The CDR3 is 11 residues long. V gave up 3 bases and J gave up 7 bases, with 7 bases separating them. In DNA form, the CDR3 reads TGTGCCTGGAGCCGAGGGAATGAGCAGTTCTTC. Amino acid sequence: CAWSRGNEQFF. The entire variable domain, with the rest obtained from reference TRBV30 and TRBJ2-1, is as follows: SQTIHQWPATLVQPVGSPLSLECTVEGTSNPNLYWYRQAAGRGLQLLFYSVGIGQISSEVPQNLSASRPQDRQFILSSKKLLLSDSGFYLCAWSRGNEQFFGPGTRLTVL.

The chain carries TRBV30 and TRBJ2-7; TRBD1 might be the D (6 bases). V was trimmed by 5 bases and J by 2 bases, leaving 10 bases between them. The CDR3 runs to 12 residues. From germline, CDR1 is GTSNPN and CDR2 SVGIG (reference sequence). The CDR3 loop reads CAWGQTTYEQYF. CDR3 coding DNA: TGTGCCTGGGGACAGACAACCTACGAGCAGTACTTC. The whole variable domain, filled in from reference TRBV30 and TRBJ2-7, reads SQTIHQWPATLVQPVGSPLSLECTVEGTSNPNLYWYRQAAGRGLQLLFYSVGIGQISSEVPQNLSASRPQDRQFILSSKKLLLSDSGFYLCAWGQTTYEQYFGPGTRLTVT.

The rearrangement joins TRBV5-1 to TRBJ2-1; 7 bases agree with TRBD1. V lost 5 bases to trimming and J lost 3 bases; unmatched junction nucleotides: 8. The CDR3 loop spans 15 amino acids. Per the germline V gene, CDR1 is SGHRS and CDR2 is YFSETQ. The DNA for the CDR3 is TGCGCCAGCAGGATCGGGACAGAGATCTACAATGAGCAGTTCTTC. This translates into CASRIGTEIYNEQFF.

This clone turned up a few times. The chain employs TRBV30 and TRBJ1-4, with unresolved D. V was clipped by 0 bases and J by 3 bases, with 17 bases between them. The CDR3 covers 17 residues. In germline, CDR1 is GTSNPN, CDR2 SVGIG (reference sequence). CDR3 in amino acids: CAWSVMSGGRANEKLFF. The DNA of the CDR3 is TGTGCCTGGAGTGTCATGAGCGGCGGACGAGCTAATGAAAAACTGTTTTTT.

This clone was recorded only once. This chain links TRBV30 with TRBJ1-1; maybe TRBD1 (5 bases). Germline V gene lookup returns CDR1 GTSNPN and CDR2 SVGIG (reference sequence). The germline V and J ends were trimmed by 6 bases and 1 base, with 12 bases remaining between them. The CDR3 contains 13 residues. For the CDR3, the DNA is TGTGCCTGCCCGGGACGGTGGAACACTGAAGCTTTCTTT. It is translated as CACPGRWNTEAFF.

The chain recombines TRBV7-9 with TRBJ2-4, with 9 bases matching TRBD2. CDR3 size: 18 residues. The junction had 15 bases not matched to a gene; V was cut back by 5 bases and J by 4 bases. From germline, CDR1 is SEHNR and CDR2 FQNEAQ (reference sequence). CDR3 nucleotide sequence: TGTGCCAGCAGCCCGATGGCGGGTAGCGGGAGAGGGAAAAACATTCAGTACTTC. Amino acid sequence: CASSPMAGSGRGKNIQYF.

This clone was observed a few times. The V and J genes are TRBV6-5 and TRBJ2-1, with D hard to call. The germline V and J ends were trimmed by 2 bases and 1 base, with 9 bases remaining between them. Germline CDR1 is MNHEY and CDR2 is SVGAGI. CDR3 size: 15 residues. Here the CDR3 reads CASSYGETSYNEQFF. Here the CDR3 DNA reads TGTGCCAGCAGTTACGGAGAGACGTCCTACAATGAGCAGTTCTTC.

The CDR3 DNA reads as TGTGCCAGCTCACGGCAGGGAGAGGGTCAGCCCCAGCATTTT. This gives the protein CASSRQGEGQPQHF. The chain carries TRBV18 and TRBJ1-5; D is perhaps TRBD1 (5 bases). CDR1 KGHSH and CDR2 LQKENI come from the germline V gene. The CDR3 runs 14 residues. V lost 4 bases and J lost 6, with 13 bases in between.

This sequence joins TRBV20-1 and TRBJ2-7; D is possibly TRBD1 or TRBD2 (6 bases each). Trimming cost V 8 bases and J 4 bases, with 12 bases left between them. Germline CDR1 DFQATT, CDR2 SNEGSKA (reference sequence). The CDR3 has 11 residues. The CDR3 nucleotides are TGCAGTTTAAAAGGGGGGTACGAGCAGTACTTC. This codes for CSLKGGYEQYF.

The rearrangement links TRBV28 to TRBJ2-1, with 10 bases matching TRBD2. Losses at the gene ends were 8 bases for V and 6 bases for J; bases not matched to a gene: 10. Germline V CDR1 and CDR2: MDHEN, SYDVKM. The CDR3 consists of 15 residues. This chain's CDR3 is CASGSRLAGLNEQFF. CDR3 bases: TGTGCCAGCGGCTCTCGACTAGCGGGCCTCAATGAGCAGTTCTTC.

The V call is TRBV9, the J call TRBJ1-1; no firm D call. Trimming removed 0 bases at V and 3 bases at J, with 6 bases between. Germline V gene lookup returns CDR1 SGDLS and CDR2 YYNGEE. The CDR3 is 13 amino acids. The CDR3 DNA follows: TGTGCCAGCAGCGTAGTCGAGGACACTGAAGCTTTCTTT. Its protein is CASSVVEDTEAFF.

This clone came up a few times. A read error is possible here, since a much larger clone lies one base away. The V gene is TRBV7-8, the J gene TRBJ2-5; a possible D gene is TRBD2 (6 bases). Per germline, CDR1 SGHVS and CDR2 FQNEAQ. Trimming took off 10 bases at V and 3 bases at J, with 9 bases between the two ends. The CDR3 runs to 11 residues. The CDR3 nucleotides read TGTGCCACCAGGAGGGAAGAGACCCAGTACTTC. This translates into CATRREETQYF.

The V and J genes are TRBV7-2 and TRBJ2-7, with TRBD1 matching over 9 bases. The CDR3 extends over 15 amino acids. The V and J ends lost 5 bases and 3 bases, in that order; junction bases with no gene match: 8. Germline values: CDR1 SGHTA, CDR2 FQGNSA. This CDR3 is CASSMTGGRDYEQYF. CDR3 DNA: TGTGCCAGCAGCATGACAGGGGGAAGGGACTACGAGCAGTACTTC.

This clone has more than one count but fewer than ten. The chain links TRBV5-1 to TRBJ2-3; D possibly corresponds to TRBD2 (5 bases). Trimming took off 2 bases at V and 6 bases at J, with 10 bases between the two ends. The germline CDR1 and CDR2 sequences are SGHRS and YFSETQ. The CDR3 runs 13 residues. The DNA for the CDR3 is TGCGCCAGCAGCTTACAACTAGGGGATACGCAGTATTTT. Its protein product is CASSLQLGDTQYF.

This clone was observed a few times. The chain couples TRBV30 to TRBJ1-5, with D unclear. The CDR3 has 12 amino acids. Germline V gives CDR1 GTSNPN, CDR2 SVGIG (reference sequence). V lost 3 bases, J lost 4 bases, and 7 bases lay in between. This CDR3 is CAWRNSNQPQHF. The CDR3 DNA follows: TGTGCCTGGAGGAACAGTAATCAGCCCCAGCATTTT.

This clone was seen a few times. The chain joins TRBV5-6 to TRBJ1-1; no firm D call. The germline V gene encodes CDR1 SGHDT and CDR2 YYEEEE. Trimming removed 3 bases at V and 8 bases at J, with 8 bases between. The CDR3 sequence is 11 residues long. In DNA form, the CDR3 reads TGTGCCAGCAGCTACATGACAGAAGCTTTCTTT. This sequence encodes CASSYMTEAFF.

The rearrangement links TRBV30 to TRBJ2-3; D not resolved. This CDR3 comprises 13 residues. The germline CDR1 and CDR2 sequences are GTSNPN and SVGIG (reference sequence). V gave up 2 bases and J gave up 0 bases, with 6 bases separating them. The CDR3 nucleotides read TGTGCCTGGAGTTCCGGGAGCACAGATACGCAGTATTTT. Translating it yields CAWSSGSTDTQYF.

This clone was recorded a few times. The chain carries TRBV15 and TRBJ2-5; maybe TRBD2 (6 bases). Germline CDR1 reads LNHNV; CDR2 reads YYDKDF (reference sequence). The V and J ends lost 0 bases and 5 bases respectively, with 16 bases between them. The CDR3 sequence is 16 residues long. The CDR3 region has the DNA TGTGCCACCAGCAGAGACGAAGCGGGTGGTGGGGAGACCCAGTACTTC. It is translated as CATSRDEAGGGETQYF.

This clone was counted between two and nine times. The CDR3 here is CAISVDRSDEQFF. CDR3 DNA: TGTGCCATCAGTGTCGACAGATCCGATGAGCAGTTCTTC. The rearrangement uses TRBV10-3 and TRBJ2-1; a weak D match, TRBD1 (5 bases). CDR1 is ENHRY and CDR2 is SYGVKD in the germline V gene. V lost 4 bases, J lost 8 bases, and 12 bases lay in between. The CDR3 totals 13 residues.

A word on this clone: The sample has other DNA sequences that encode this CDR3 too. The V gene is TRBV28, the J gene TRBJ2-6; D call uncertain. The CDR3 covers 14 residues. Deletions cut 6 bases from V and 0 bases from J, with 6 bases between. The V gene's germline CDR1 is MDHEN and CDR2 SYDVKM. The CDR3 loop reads CASSLSSGANVLTF. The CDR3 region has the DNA TGTGCCAGCAGCCTGAGCTCTGGGGCCAACGTCCTGACTTTC.